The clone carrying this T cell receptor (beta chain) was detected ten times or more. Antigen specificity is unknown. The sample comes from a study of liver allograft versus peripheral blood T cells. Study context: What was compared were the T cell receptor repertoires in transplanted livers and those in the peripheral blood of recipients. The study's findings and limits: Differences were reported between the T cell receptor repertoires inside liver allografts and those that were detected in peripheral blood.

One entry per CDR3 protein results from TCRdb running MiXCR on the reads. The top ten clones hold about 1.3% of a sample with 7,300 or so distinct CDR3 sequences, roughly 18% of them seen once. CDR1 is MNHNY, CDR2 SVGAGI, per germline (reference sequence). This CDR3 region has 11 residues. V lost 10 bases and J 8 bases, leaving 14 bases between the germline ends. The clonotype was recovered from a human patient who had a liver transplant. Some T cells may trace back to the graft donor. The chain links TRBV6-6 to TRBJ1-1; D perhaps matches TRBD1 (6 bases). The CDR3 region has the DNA TGTGCCACTCGACAGGAGAGGGAAGCTTTCTTT. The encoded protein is CATRQEREAFF.